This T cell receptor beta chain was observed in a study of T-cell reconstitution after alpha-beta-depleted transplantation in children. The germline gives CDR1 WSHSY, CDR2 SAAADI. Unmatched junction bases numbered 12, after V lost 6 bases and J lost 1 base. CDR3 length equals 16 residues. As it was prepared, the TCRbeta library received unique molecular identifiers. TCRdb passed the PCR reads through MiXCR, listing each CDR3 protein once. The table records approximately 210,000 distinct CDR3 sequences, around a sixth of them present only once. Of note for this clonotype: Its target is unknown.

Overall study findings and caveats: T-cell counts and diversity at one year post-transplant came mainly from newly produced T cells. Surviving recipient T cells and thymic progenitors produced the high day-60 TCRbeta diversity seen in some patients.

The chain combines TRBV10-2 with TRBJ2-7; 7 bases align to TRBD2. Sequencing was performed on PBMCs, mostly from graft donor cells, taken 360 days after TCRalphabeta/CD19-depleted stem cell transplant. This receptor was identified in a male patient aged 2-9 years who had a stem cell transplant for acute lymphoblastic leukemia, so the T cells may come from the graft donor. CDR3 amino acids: CASSGHQRGPSYEQYF. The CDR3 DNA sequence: TGCGCCAGCAGCGGTCATCAGCGGGGACCTTCCTACGAGCAGTACTTC.